This T cell receptor beta chain was sequenced in a study of human T cells and chemical hapten exposure. Study background: Patch tests applied 0.01% DPC to the upper back, read at 6 days. General study results and limits: Expanded TCRs showed more large CDR3 clusters than pre-sensitization or healthy control sets.

This clonotype has ten or more counts. Antigen: not known. Germline CDR1 and CDR2: SEHNR and FQNEAQ (reference sequence). The CDR3 sequence is 15 residues long. The junction had 13 bases not matched to a gene; V was cut back by 5 bases and J by 9 bases. TCRdb reanalysed the RACE reads using MiXCR and keeps one entry per CDR3 protein. The repertoire holds about 100,000 distinct CDR3 sequences, roughly an eighth seen once, with approximately 3.3% in the top ten. The sample's time point: patch test 2, 6 weeks after DPC sensitization. Described treatment: therapeutic diphenylcyclopropenone sensitization with weekly scalp DPC. Participating donors were patients with alopecia, aged 18 to 70 years, considered appropriate candidates for DPC.

The chain links TRBV7-9 to TRBJ2-1, with 7 nucleotides matching TRBD2. The sequenced sample was whole blood, obtained in connection with sensitization to the hapten diphenylcyclopropenone (DPC). The receptor's source is a woman aged 40 to 50 with alopecia areata. Some clones in this sample may be carry-over from other donors' samples. CDR3 loop: CASSHGLVGVGEQFF. The CDR3 DNA reads TGTGCCAGCAGCCACGGACTAGTCGGGGTAGGTGAGCAGTTCTTC. The full variable domain, rest sourced from reference TRBV7-9 and TRBJ2-1, is DTGVSQNPRHKITKRGQNVTFRCDPISEHNRLYWYRQTLGQGPEFLTYFQNEAQLEKSRLLSDRFSAERPKGSFSTLEIQRTEQGDSAMYLCASSHGLVGVGEQFFGPGTRLTVL.